This TCR beta chain was profiled in a study of blood T cell repertoires in COVID-19 (dated by TCRdb to the early 2020s). Study-level background: The collaborator samples originated in the United States, Italy and Spain and spanned the acute and convalescent phases of COVID-19. The material from the prospective study consisted of cDNA or gDNA derived from T cells, B-cell-depleted T cells, or PBMCs. Subjects who had been exposed to COVID-19, were actively infected with it, or had recovered from it provided the deeply sampled blood TCRbeta repertoires that made up the dataset. The repertoires were released in a freely available public database meant as a resource for research on the immune response to SARS-CoV-2. The samples were drawn from the first 160 participants of the ongoing ImmuneRACE study and from about 1,200 subjects provided by 6 global collaborators. Sample metadata almost always included a de-identified subject ID, COVID-19 status, age in years and sex. Where HLA class I and class II types were available, the types were taken from metadata supplied by the sample provider, not from assay-based typing. General findings and caveats noted by the study authors: How much clinical and demographic metadata was included differed by source and by participant, and the metadata was provided uncurated.

The collaborating institutions used their own protocols to collect whole blood in K2EDTA tubes. For TCRbeta analysis, collaborators shipped samples in one of three forms: frozen whole blood, isolated PBMCs, or DNA extracted from either of those sample types. TCRbeta CDR3 regions were amplified from genomic DNA by means of the immunoSEQ Assay, a bias-controlled multiplex PCR. On the study's bioinformatics: Within the assay, amplification of reference gene primers was used to estimate how many nucleated cells each sample contained. To quantify the absolute abundance of each unique TCRbeta CDR3 rearrangement, sequence reads were collapsed and filtered. For each sample, productive Simpson clonality was calculated as the square root of Simpson's diversity index over productive rearrangements. The table comes from immuneACCESS by way of TCRdb, which keeps in-frame sequences with V and J called. Part of the clones is missing from these tables; in studies checked, under half for an unresolved V gene and the rest for unknown reasons. The V and J calls and clone size were taken over from that table, and D and trimming were inferred from the DNA. This sample holds 70,000 to 90,000 clones; less than 85% were observed only once. The ten largest clones represent 2.5% to 3% of the sample.

Concerning this clone itself: What antigen it recognizes has not been identified. Nothing much larger sits one base from this clone, and base qualities are not available.

The sequence was obtained from a human donor with acute or convalescent COVID-19. The donor label of this sample is uncertain. The sample taken for sequencing was peripheral blood.

CDR3 region: CASSYPSSGNTIYF. The nucleotide sequence reads as follows: TGTGCCAGCAGTTATCCCAGCTCTGGAAACACCATATATTTT. This receptor chain uses TRBV2 and TRBJ1-3, with no confident D gene call. The junction carries 8 bases between V and J, which are trimmed by 5 bases and 0 bases respectively. Taken from cysteine to phenylalanine, the CDR3 has 14 residues. Of all the DNA, just the CDR3 is kept, 42 bases in frame from base 1. CDR1 and CDR2 are drawn from the germline V gene: SNHLY, FYNNEI.